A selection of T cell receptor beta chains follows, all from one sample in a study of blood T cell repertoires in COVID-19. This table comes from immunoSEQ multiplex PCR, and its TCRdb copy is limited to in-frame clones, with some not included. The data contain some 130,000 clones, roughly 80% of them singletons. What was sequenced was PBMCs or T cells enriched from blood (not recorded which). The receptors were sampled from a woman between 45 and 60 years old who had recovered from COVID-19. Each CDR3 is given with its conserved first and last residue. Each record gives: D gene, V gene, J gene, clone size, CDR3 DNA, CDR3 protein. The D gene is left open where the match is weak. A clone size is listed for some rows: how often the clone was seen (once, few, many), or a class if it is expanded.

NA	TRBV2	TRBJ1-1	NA	TGTGCCAGCAGTGAATCCGGTCGAGGTACTGAAGCTTTCTTT	CASSESGRGTEAFF
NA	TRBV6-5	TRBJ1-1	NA	TGTGCCAGCAGTTACCAACATACAGTGAACACTGAAGCTTTCTTT	CASSYQHTVNTEAFF
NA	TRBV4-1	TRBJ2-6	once	TGCGCCAGCAGCCAAGACGGGAACTCTGGGGCCAACGTCCTGACTTTC	CASSQDGNSGANVLTF
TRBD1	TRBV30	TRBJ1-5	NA	TGTGCCTGGAGTCGAACCGGGACAGGGAGTCAGCCCCAGCATTTT	CAWSRTGTGSQPQHF
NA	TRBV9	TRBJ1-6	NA	TGTGCCAGCAGCGCCCAGGATGGTAATTCACCCCTCCACTTT	CASSAQDGNSPLHF
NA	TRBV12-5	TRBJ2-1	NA	TGTGCTAGTGGTTTGTCGAGAGAGGAGCAGTTCTTC	CASGLSREEQFF
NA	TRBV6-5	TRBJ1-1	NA	TGTGCCAGCAGCAGGGGACGGTCGAACACTGAAGCTTTCTTT	CASSRGRSNTEAFF
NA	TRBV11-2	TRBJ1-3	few	TGTGCCAGCAGCTTAGGACAACCGAATACTGGAAACACCATATATTTT	CASSLGQPNTGNTIYF
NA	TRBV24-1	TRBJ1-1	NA	TGTGCCACCACCCCAGATCTGGGCCCTTTTGAAGCTTTCTTT	CATTPDLGPFEAFF
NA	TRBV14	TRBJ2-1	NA	TGTGCCAGCAGCCACCCGTGGGGGCCCTACAATGAGCAGTTCTTC	CASSHPWGPYNEQFF
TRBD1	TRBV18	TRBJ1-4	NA	TGTGCCAGCTCACGTGGGACAGATGAAAAACTGTTTTTT	CASSRGTDEKLFF
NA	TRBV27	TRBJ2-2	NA	TGTGCCAGCAGTTTACGGAGGGGGCTAGAAAACACCGGGGAGCTGTTTTTT	CASSLRRGLENTGELFF
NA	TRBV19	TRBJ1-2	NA	TGTGCCAGTAGTATAGATAGGGGCGGCGGTGGCTACACCTTC	CASSIDRGGGGYTF
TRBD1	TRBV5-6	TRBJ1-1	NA	TGTGCCAGCAGCTGGGACAGGGGGGGCACTGAAGCTTTCTTT	CASSWDRGGTEAFF
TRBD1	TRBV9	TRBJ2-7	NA	TGTGCCAGCAGCGTTGGGACAGGGACCCACGAGCAGTACTTC	CASSVGTGTHEQYF
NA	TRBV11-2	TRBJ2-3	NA	TGTGCCAGCAGCTTAGTATCGGCGGGAGATACGCAGTATTTT	CASSLVSAGDTQYF
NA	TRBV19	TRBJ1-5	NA	TGTGCCAGTAGCCAGGGTTACAATCAGCCCCAGCATTTT	CASSQGYNQPQHF
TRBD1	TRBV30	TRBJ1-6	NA	TGTGCCTGGAGACGTACAGGGGGGATTTCCTATAATTCACCCCTCCACTTT	CAWRRTGGISYNSPLHF
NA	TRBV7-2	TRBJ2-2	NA	TGTGCCAGCAGCTTAGTCGGCGGGACGAACACCGGGGAGCTGTTTTTT	CASSLVGGTNTGELFF
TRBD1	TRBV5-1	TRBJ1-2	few	TGCGCCAGCAGCTTGCAGGGGGCCGCGGACTATGGCTACACCTTC	CASSLQGAADYGYTF
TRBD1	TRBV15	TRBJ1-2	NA	TGTGCCACCAGCAGACCCACAGGGGGGTATGGCTACACCTTC	CATSRPTGGYGYTF
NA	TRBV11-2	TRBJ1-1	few	TGTGCCAGCAGCTTACAGGACAACTGGGGAACTGAAGCTTTCTTT	CASSLQDNWGTEAFF
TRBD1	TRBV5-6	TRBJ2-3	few	TGTGCCAGCAGCCCACAGGGGGCCGGAGATACGCAGTATTTT	CASSPQGAGDTQYF
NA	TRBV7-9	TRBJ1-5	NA	TGTGCCAGCAGCTTAGGACGGGTGGGGCCCAATCAGCCCCAGCATTTT	CASSLGRVGPNQPQHF
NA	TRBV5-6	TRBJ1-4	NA	TGTGCCAGCAGCTTGGGGCCGACAGCAACTAATGAAAAACTGTTTTTT	CASSLGPTATNEKLFF